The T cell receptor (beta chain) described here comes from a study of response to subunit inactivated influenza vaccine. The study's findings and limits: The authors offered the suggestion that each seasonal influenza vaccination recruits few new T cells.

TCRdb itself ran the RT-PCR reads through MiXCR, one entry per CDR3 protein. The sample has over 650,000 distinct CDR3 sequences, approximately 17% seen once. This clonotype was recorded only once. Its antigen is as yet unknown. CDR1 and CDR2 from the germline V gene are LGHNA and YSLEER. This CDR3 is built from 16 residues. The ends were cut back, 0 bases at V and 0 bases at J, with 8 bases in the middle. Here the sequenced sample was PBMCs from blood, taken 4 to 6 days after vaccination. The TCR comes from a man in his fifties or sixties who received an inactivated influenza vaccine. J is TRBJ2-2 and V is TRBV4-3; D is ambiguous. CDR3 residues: CASSQDSFANTGELFF. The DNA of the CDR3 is TGCGCCAGCAGCCAAGATTCCTTCGCGAACACCGGGGAGCTGTTTTTT.